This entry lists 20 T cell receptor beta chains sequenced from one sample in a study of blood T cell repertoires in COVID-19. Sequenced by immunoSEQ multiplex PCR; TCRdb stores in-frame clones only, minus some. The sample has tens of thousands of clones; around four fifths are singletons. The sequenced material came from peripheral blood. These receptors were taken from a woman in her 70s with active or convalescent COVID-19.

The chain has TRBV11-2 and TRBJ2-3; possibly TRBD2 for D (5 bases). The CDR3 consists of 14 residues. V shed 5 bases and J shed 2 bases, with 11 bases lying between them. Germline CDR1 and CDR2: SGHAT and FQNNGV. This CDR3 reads CASSRRGSTDTQYF. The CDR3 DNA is TGTGCCAGCAGCCGCCGGGGTTCCACAGATACGCAGTATTTT.

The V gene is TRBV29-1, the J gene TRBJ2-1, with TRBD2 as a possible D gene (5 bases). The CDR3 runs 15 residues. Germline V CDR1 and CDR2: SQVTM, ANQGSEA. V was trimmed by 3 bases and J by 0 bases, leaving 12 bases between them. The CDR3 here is CSVDFRRSSYNEQFF. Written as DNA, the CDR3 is TGCAGCGTTGATTTCCGGAGGAGCTCCTACAATGAGCAGTTCTTC.

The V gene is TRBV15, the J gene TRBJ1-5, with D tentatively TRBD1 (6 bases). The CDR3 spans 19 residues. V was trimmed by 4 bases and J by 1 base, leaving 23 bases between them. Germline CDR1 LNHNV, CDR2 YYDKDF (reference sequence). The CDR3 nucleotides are TGTGCCACCAGCAAAACACCGTCGGCAGGGGTAGCGAGCAATCAGCCCCAGCATTTT. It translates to CATSKTPSAGVASNQPQHF.

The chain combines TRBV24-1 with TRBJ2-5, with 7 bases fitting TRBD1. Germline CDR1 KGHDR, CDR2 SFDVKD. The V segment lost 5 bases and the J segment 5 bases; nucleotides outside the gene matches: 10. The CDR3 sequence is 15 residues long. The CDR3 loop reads CATSALQGMQETQYF. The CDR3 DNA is TGTGCCACCAGTGCCTTACAGGGGATGCAGGAGACCCAGTACTTC.

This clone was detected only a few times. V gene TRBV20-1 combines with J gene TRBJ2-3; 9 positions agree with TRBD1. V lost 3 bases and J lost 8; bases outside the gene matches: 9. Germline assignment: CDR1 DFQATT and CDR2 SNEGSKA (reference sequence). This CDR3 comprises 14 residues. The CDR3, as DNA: TGCAGTGCTAGTACGGGACAGGGCGCCGGTACGCAGTATTTT. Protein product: CSASTGQGAGTQYF.

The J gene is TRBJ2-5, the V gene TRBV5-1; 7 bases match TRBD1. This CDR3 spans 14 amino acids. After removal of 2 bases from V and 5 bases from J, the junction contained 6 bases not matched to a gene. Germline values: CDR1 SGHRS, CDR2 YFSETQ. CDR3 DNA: TGCGCCAGCAGCTTTACAGGGGACGGCGAGACCCAGTACTTC. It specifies CASSFTGDGETQYF.

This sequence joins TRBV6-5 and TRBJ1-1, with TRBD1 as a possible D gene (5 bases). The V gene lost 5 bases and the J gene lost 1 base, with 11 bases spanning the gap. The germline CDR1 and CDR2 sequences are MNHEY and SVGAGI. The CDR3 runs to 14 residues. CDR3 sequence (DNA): TGTGCCAGCAGTCAACAGGAGTCGAACACTGAAGCTTTCTTT. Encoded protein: CASSQQESNTEAFF.

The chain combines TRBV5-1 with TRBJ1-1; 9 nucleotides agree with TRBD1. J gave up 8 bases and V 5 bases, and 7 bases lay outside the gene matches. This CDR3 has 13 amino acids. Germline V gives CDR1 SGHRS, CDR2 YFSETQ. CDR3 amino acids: CASRERTGGEAFF. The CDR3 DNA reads TGCGCCAGCAGGGAGAGAACAGGGGGCGAAGCTTTCTTT. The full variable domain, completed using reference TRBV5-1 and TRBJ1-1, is KAGVTQTPRYLIKTRGQQVTLSCSPISGHRSVSWYQQTPGQGLQFLFEYFSETQRNKGNFPGRFSGRQFSNSRSEMNVSTLELGDSALYLCASRERTGGEAFFGQGTRLTVV.

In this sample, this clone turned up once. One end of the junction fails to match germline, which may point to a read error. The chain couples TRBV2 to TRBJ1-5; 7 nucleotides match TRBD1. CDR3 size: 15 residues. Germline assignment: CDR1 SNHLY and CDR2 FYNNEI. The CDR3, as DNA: TGTGCCAGCAGGGAAGGGGGCTATAGCAATCAGCCCCAGCATTTT. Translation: CASREGGYSNQPQHF.

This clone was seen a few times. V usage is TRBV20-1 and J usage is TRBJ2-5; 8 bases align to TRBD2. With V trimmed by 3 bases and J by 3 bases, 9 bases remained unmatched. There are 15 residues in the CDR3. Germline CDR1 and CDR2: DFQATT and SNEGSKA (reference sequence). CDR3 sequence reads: CSASGKRGLEETQYF. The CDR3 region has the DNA TGCAGTGCTAGTGGAAAGCGGGGGCTGGAAGAGACCCAGTACTTC.

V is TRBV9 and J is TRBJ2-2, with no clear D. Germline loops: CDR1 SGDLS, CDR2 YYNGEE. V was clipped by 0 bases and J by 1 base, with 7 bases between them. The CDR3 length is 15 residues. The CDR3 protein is CASSVGPMNTGELFF. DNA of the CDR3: TGTGCCAGCAGCGTAGGTCCAATGAACACCGGGGAGCTGTTTTTT.

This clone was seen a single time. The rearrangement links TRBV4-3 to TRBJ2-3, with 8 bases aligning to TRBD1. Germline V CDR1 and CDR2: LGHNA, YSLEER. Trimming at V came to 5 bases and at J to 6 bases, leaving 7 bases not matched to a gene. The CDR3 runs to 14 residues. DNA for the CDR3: TGCGCCAGCAGCATAGGGCAGGGGGCGGATACGCAGTATTTT. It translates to CASSIGQGADTQYF.

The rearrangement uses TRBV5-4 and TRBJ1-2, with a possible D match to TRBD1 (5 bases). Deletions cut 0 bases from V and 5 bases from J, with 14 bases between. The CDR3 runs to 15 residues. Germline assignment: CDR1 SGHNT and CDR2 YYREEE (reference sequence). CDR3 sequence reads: CASSLVGATNYGYTF. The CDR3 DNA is TGTGCCAGCAGCTTGGTAGGGGCCACCAATTATGGCTACACCTTC.

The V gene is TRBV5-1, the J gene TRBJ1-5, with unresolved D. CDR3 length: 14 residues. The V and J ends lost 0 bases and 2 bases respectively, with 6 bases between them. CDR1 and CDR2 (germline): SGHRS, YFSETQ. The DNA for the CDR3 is TGCGCCAGCAGCTTGGATGCAGGCAATCAGCCCCAGCATTTT. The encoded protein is CASSLDAGNQPQHF.

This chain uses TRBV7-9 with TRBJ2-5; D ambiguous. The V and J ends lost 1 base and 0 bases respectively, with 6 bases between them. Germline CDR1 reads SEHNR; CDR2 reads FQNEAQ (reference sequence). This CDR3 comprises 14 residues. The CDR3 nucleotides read TGTGCCAGCAGCTTAGGGGCGAACCAAGAGACCCAGTACTTC. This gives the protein CASSLGANQETQYF.

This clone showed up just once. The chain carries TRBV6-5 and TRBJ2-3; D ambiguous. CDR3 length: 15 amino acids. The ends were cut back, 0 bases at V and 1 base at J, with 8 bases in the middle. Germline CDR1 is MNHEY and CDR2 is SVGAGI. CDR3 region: CASSYSILGTDTQYF. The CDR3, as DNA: TGTGCCAGCAGTTACTCGATATTAGGCACAGATACGCAGTATTTT.

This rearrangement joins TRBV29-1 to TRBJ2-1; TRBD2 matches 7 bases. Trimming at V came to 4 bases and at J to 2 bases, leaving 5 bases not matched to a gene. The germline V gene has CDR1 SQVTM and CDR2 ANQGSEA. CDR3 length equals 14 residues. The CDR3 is CSVGAGDTYNEQFF. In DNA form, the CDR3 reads TGCAGCGTTGGGGCGGGGGATACCTACAATGAGCAGTTCTTC.

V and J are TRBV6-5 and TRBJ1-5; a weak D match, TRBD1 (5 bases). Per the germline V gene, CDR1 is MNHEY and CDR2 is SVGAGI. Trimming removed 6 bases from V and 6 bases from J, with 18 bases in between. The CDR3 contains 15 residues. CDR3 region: CASSEAGGGSQPQHF. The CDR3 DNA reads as TGTGCCAGCAGCGAGGCCGGGGGAGGTAGTCAGCCCCAGCATTTT.

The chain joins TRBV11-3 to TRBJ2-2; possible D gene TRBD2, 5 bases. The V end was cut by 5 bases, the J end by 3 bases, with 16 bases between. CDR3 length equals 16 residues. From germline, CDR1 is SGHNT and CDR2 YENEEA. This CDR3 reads CASSPGVGGYTGELFF. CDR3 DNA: TGTGCCAGCAGCCCTGGGGTAGGCGGGTACACCGGGGAGCTGTTTTTT.

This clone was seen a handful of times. CDR3 amino acids: CASSPRQTNTGELFF. The CDR3 coding sequence is TGTGCCAGCAGCCCTCGACAGACGAACACCGGGGAGCTGTTTTTT. The gene calls are TRBV5-4 and TRBJ2-2; perhaps TRBD1 as D (5 bases). From germline, CDR1 is SGHNT and CDR2 YYREEE (reference sequence). V was clipped by 4 bases and J by 0 bases, with 10 bases between them. The CDR3 covers 15 residues. The full variable domain, in which reference TRBV5-4 and TRBJ2-2 provide the parts outside the CDR3, is ETGVTQSPTHLIKTRGQQVTLRCSSQSGHNTVSWYQQALGQGPQFIFQYYREEENGRGNFPPRFSGLQFPNYSSELNVNALELDDSALYLCASSPRQTNTGELFFGEGSRLTVL.